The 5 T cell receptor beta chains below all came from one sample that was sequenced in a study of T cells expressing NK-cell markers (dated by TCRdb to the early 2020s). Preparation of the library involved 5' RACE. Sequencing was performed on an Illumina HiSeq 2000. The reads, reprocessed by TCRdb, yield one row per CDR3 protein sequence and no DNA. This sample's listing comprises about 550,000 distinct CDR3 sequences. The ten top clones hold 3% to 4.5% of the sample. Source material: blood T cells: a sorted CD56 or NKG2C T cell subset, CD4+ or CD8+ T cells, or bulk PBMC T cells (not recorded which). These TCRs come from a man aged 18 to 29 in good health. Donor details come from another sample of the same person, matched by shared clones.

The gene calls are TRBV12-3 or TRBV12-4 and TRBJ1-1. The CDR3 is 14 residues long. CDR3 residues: CASSPLGGRTEAFF.

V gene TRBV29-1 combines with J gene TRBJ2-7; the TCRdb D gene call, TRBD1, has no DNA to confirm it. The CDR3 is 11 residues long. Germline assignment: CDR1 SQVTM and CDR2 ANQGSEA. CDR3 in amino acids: CSAGTAYEQYF.

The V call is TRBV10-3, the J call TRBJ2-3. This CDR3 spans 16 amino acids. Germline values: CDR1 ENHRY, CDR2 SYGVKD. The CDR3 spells CAISEGEQRSTDTQYF.

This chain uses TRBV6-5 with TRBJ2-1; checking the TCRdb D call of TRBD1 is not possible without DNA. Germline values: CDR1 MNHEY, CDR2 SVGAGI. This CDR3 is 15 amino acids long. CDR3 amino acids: CASSTREQGGTEQFF.

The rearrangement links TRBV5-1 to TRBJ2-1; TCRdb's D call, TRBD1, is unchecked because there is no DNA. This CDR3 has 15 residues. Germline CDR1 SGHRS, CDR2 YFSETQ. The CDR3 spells CASSWGGLRGNEQFF.